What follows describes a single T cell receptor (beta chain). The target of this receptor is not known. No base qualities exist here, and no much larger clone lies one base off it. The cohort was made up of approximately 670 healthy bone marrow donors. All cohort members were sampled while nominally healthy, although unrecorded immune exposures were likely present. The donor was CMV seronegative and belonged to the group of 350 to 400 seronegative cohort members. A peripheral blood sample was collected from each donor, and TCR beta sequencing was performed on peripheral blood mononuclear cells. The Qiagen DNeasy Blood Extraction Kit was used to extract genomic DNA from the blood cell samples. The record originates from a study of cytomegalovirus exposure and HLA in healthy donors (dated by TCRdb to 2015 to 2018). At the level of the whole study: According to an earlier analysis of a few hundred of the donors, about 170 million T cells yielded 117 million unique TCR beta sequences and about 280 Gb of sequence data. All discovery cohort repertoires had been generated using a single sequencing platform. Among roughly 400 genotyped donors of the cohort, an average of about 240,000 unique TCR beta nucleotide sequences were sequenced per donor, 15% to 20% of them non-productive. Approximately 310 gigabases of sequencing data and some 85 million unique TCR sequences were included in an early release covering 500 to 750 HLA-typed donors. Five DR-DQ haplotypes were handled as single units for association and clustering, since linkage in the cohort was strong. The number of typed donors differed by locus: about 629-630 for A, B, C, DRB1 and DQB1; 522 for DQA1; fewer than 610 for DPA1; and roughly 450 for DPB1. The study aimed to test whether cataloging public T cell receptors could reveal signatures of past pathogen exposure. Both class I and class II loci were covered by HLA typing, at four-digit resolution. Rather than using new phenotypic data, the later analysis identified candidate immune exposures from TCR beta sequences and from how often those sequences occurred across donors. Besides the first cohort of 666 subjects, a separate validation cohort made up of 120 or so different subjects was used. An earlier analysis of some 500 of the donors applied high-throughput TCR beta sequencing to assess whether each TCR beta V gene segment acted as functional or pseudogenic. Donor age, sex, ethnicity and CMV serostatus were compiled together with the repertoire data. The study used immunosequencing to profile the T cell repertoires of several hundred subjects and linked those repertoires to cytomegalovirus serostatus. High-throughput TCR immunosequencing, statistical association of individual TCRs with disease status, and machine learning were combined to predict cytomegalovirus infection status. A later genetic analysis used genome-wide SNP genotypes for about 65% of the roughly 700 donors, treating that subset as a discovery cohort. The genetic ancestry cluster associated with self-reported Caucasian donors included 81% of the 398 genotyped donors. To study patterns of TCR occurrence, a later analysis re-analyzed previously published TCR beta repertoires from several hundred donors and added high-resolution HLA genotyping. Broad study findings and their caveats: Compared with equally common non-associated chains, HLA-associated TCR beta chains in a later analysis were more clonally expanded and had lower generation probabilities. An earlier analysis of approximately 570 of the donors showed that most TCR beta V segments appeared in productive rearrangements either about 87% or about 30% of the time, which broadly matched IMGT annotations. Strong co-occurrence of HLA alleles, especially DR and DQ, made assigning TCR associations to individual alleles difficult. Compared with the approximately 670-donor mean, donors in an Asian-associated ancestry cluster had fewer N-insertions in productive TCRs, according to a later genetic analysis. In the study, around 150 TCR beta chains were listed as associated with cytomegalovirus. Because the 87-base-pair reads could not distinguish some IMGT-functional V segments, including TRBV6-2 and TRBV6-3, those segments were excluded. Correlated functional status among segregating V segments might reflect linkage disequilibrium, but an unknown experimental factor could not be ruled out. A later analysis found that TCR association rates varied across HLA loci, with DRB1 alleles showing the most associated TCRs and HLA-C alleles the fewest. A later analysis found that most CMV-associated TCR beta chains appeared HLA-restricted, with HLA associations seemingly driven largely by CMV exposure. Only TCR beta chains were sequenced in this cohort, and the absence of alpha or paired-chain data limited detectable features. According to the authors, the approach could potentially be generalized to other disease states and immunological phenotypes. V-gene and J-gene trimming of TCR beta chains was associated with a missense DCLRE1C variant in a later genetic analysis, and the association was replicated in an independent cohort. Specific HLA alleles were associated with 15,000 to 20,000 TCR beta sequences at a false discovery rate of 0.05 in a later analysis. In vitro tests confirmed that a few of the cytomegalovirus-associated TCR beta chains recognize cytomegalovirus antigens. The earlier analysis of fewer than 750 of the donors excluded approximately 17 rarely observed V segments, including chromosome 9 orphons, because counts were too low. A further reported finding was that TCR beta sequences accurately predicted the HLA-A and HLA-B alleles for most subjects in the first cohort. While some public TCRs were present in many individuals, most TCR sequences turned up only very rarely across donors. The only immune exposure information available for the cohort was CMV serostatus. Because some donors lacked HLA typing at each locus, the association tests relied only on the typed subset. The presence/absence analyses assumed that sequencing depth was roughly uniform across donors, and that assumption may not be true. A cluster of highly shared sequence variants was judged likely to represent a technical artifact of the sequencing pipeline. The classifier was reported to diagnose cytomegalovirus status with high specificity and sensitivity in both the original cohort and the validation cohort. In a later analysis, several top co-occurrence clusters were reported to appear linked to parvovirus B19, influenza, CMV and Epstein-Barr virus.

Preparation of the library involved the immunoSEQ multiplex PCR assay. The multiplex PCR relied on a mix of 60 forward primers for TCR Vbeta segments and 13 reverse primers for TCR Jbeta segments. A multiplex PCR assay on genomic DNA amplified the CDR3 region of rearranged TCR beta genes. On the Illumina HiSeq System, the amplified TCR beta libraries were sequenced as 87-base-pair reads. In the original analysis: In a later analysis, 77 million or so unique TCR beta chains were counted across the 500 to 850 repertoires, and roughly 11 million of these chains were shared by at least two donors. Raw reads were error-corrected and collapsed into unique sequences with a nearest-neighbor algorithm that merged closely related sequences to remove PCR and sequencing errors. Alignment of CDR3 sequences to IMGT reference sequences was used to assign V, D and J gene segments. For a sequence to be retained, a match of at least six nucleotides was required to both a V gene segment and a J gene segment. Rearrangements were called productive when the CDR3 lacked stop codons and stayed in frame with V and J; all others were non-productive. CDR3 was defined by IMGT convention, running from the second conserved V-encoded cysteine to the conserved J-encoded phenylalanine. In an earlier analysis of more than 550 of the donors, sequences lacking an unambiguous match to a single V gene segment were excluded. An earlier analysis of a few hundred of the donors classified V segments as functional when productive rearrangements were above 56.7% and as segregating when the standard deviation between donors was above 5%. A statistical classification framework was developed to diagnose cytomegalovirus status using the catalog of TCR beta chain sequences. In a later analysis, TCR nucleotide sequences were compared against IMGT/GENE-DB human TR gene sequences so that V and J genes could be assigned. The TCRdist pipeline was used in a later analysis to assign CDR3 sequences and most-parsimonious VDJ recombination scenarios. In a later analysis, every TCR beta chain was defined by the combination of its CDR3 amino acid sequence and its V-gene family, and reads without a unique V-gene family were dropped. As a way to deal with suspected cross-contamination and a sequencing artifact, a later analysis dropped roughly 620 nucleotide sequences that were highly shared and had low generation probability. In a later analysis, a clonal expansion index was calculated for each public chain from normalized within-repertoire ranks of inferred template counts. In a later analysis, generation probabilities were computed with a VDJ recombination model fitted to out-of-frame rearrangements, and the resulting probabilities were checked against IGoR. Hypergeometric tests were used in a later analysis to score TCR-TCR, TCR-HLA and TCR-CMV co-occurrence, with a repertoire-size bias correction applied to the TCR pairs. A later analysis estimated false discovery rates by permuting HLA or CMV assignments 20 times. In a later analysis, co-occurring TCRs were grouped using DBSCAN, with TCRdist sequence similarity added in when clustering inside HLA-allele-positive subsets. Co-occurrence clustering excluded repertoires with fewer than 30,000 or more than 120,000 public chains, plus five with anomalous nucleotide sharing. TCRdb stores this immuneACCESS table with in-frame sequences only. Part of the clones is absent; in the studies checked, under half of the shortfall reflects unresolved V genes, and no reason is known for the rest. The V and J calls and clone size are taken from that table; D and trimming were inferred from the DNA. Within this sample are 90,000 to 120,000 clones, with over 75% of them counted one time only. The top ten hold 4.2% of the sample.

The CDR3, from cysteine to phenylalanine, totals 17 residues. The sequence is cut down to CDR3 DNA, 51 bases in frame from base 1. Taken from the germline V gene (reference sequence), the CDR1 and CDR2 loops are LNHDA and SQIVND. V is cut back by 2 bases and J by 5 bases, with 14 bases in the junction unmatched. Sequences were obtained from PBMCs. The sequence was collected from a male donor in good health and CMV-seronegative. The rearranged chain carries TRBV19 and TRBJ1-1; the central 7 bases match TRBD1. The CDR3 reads CASSIMAHDRVGTEAFF. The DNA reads TGTGCCAGTAGTATAATGGCTCACGACAGGGTCGGAACTGAAGCTTTCTTT.